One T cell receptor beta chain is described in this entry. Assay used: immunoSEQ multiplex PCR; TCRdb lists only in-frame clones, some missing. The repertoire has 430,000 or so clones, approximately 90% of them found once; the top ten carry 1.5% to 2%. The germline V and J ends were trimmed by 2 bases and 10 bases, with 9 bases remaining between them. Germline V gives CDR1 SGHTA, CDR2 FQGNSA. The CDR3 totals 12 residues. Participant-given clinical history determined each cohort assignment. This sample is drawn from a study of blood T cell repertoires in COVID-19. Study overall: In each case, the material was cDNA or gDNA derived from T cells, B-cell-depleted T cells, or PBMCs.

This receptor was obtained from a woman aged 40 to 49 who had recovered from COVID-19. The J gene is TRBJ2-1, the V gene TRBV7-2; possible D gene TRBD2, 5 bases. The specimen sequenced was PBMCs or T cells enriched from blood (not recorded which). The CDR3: CASSLMGDEQFF. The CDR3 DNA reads TGTGCCAGCAGCTTAATGGGAGACGAGCAGTTCTTC.